This T cell receptor beta chain was sequenced for a study of beta chain features in type 1 diabetes. The germline gives CDR1 SGHDT, CDR2 YYEEEE. This CDR3 has 10 residues. The germline V and J ends were trimmed by 7 bases and 13 bases, with 12 bases remaining between them. Note on this clone: The antigen is undetermined.

Expressed TCRB transcripts got sequenced, as all isolated RNA was reverse transcribed. TCRdb's table, derived via immunoSEQ multiplex PCR, lists solely in-frame clones and lacks some. This sample carries about 900,000 clones, about a sixth of them seen once, and the ten largest clones take 0.02% to 0.025%. Study results and caveats: TCRB repertoires of naive, central memory and Treg cells appeared more similar among patients than among healthy donors.

The rearrangement links TRBV5-6 to TRBJ2-1; D gene uncertain. The receptor was derived from a woman aged 18-29 years in good health. Sequencing was carried out using naive CD4+ T cells from blood. CDR3 loop: CASGGRSQFF. For the CDR3, the DNA is TGTGCCAGCGGCGGACGATCTCAGTTCTTC.